This T cell receptor (beta chain) was profiled in a study of cytomegalovirus exposure and HLA in healthy donors. Overall study results and limits: The study labeled fewer than 200 TCR beta chains cytomegalovirus-associated. According to a subsequent analysis, TCR clusters from the first cohort were inclined to appear together in the 120 validation repertoires.

This CDR3 region has 17 residues. Trimming cost V 3 bases and J 2 bases; bases outside gene matches: 7. Germline loops: CDR1 SGHRS, CDR2 YFSETQ. Donors came from a validation cohort of 90 to 150 subjects, distinct from the first 666-subject cohort. Sequencing was performed with immunoSEQ multiplex PCR; in TCRdb, only in-frame clones are kept and a portion is missing. Of 250,000 to 350,000 clones listed, roughly 88% are singletons. As for this clone: Its antigen is still unknown.

The gene calls are TRBV5-1 and TRBJ2-7; 14 positions agree with TRBD2. The sequence was collected from a woman younger than 30 in good health and CMV-seronegative. The sequenced material came from PBMCs. The CDR3 sequence is CASSSGTSGSSPYEQYF. The DNA of the CDR3 is TGCGCCAGCAGCTCGGGGACTAGCGGGAGTTCCCCCTACGAGCAGTACTTC.